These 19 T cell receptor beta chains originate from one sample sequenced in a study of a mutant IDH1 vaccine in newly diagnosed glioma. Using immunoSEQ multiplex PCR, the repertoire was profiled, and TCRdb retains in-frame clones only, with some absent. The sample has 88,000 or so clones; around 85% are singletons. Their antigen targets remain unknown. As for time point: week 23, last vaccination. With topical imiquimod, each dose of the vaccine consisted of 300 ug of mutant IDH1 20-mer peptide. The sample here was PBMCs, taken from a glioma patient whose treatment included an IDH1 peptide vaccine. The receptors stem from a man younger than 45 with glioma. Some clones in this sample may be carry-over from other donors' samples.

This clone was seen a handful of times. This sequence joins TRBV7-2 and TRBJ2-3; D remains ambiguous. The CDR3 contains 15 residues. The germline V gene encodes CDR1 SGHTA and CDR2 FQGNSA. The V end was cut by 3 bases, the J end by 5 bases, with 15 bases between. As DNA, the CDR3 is TGTGCCAGCAGCTTTTGGGGTCTACTCCTAGATACGCAGTATTTT. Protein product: CASSFWGLLLDTQYF.

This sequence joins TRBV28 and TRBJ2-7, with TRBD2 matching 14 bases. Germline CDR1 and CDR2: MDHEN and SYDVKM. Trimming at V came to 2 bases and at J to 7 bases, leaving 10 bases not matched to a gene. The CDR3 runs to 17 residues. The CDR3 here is CASSLGTSGRILFEQYF. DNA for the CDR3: TGTGCCAGCAGTTTAGGGACTAGCGGGAGAATTTTATTTGAGCAGTACTTC.

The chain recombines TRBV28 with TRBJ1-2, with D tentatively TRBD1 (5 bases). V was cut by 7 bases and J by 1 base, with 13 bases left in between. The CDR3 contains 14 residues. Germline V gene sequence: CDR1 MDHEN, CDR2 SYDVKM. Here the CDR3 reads CASIPWGLNYGYTF. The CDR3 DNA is TGTGCCAGCATCCCGTGGGGCCTTAACTATGGCTACACCTTC.

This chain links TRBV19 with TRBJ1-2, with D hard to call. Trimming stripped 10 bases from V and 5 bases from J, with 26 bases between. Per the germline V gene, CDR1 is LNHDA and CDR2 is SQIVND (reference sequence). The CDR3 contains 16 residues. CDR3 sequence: CATYGKGPFSLYGYTF. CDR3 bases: TGTGCCACCTACGGAAAGGGCCCCTTCTCACTTTATGGCTACACCTTC.

CDR3 loop: CATSRDIGANYGYTF. The CDR3 DNA reads as TGTGCCACCAGCAGAGATATCGGGGCTAACTATGGCTACACCTTC. The chain joins TRBV15 to TRBJ1-2; D unclear. Trimming shortened V by 0 bases and J by 0 bases, and 8 bases separated the two germline ends. This CDR3 spans 15 amino acids. Germline V CDR1 and CDR2: LNHNV, YYDKDF (reference sequence).

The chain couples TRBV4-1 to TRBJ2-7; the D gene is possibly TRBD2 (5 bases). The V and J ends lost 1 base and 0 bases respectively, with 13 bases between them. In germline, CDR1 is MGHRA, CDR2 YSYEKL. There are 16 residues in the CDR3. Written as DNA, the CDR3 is TGCGCCAGCAGCCAAGCCGCTGGCCGGGGCTCCTACGAGCAGTACTTC. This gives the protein CASSQAAGRGSYEQYF.

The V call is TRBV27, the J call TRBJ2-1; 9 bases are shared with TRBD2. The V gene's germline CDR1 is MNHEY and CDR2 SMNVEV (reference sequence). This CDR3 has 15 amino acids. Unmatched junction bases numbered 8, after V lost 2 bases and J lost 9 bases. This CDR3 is CASSLILAGVGEQFF. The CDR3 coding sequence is TGTGCCAGCAGTTTAATTTTAGCGGGAGTTGGTGAGCAGTTCTTC.

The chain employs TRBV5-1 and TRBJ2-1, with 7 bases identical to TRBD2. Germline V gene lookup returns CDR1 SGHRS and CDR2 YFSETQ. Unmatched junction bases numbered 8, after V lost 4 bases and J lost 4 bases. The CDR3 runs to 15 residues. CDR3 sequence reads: CASSEKAGQYNEQFF. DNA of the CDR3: TGCGCCAGCAGCGAAAAAGCGGGGCAATACAATGAGCAGTTCTTC.

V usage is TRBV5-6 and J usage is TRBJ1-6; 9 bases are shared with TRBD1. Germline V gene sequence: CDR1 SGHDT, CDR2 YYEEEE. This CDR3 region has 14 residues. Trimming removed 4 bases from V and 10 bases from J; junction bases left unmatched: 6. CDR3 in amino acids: CASSLDRGGSPLHF. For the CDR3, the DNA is TGTGCCAGCAGCCTCGACAGGGGGGGATCACCCCTCCACTTT.

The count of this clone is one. The CDR3 DNA is TGTGCCAGCAGCTTACCGAATAGCGGAGGGGGGGCAGATACGCAGTATTTT. Translation: CASSLPNSGGGADTQYF. The V and J genes are TRBV7-9 and TRBJ2-3; the D gene is possibly TRBD2 (7 bases). The CDR3 totals 17 residues. V was cut by 2 bases and J by 4 bases, with 19 bases left in between. The germline gives CDR1 SEHNR, CDR2 FQNEAQ (reference sequence).

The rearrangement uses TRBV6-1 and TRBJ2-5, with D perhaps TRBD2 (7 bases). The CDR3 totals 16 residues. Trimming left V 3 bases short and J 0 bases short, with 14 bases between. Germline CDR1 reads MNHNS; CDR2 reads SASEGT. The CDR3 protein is CASSDGGALYQETQYF. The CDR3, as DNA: TGTGCCAGCAGTGATGGGGGGGCCCTGTACCAAGAGACCCAGTACTTC.

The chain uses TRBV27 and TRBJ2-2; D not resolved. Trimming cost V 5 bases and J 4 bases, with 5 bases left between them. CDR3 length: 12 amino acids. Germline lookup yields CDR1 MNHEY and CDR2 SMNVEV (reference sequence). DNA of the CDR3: TGTGCCAGCAGTCCGCTCACCGGGGAGCTGTTTTTT. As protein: CASSPLTGELFF.

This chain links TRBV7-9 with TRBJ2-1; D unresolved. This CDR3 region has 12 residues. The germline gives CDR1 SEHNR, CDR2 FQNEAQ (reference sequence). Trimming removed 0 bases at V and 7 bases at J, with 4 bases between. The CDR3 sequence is CASSLAKNEQFF. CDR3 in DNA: TGTGCCAGCAGCTTAGCAAAGAATGAGCAGTTCTTC.

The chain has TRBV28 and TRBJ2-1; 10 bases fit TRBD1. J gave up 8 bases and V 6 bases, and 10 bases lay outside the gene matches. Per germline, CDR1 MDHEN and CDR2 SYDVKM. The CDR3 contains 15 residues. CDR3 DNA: TGTGCCAGCAGGGCTGGGACAGGGGAAAGGGATGAGCAGTTCTTC. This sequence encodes CASRAGTGERDEQFF.

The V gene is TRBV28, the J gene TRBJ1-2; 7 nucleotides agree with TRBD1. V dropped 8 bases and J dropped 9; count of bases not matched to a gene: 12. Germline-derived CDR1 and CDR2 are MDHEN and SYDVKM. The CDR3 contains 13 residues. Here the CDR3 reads CASLTSTGKRYTF. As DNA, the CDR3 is TGTGCCAGCTTAACCTCGACAGGGAAGCGCTACACCTTC.

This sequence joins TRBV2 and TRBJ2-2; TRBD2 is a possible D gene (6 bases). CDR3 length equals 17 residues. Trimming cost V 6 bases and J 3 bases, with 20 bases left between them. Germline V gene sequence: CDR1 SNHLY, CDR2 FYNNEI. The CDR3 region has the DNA TGTGCCAGCAGCGACATACTAGGACTACGTTACACCGGGGAGCTGTTTTTT. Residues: CASSDILGLRYTGELFF.

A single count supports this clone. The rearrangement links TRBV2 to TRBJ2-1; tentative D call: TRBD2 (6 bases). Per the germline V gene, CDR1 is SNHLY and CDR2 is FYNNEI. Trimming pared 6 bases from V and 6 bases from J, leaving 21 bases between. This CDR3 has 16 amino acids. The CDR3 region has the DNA TGTGCCAGCAGGAAAGGGACGAGGGGCGGGGCCAATGAGCAGTTCTTC. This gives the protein CASRKGTRGGANEQFF.

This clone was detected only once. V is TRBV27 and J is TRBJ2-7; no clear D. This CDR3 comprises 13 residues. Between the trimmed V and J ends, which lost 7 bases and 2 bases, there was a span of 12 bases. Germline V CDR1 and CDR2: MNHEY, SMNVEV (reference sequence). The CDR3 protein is CASTGSSTYEQYF. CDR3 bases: TGTGCCAGCACCGGATCGAGTACCTACGAGCAGTACTTC.

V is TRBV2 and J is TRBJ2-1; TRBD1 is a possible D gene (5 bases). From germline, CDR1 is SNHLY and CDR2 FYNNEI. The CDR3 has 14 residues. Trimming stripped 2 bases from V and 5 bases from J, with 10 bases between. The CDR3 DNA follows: TGTGCCAGCAGTGAATCCAGGGCCAACAATGAGCAGTTCTTC. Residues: CASSESRANNEQFF.